This T cell receptor (beta chain) was sequenced in a study of Tregs in tolerant kidney transplant recipients. Whole-study findings and limits: Expanding Tregs on activated donor B cells appeared to best identify donor-specific TCRbeta clones. Biological reproducibility was not directly addressed, but technical replication error appeared minimal. Few patients were studied, so findings need validation in larger groups.

The germline CDR1 and CDR2 sequences are KGHSH and LQKENI. CDR3 size: 13 residues. The V end lost 3 bases, the J end lost 4 bases, and 7 bases lay between the germline ends. This clone was counted once. The antigen is unknown. At the DNA level, this CDR3 is encoded by other sequences in the same sample as well. Sequenced by immunoSEQ multiplex PCR; TCRdb stores in-frame clones only, minus some. The sample has some 90,000 clones, just over 90% seen once. Thawed PBMCs were FACS-sorted into unstimulated CD4+CD25+CD127- regulatory T cells, CD4+CD25- non-regulatory cells, CD4 and CD8 cells. This rearrangement joins TRBV18 to TRBJ2-1; no clear D. This receptor was taken from a human donor in good health. Sequences were obtained from CD8+ T cells from blood. The CDR3 loop reads CASSPGVYNEQFF. In nucleotides, the CDR3 is TGTGCCAGCTCACCGGGCGTTTACAATGAGCAGTTCTTC.